This TCR beta chain was observed in a study of blood T cell repertoires in COVID-19. Repertoires were generated with immunoSEQ multiplex PCR, while TCRdb's copy carries only in-frame clones and drops some. The sample contains about 380,000 clones, around 87% of which appear only once. Germline V CDR1 and CDR2: SEHNR, FQNEAQ (reference sequence). This CDR3 comprises 16 residues. V dropped 3 bases and J dropped 3 bases, with 16 bases sitting between them. This chain joins TRBV7-9 and TRBJ2-3; no firm D call. The clonotype comes from a young man who had recovered from COVID-19. What was sequenced was PBMCs or T cells enriched from blood (not recorded which). The CDR3 here is CASSFTSRVGTDTQYF. In DNA form, the CDR3 reads TGTGCCAGCAGCTTCACGTCCCGGGTTGGGACAGATACGCAGTATTTT.